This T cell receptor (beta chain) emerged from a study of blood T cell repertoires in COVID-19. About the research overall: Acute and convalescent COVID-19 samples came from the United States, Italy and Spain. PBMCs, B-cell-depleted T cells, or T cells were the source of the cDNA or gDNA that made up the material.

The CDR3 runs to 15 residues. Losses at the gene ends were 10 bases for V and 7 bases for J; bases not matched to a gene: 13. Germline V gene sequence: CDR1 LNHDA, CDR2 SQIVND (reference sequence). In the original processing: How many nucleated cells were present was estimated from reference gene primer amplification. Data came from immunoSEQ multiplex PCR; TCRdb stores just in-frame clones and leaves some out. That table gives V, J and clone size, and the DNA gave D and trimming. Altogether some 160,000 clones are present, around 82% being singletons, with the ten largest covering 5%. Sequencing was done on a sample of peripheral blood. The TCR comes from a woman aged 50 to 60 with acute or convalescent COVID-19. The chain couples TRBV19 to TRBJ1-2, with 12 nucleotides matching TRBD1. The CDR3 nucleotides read TGTGCCACTCCGGATCGGGACAGGGGGCCGTCTGGCTACACCTTC. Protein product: CATPDRDRGPSGYTF.